One T cell receptor beta chain is described in this entry. Its antigen is currently unknown. The data derive from a study of long-term antiretroviral therapy in people with HIV. Overall study results and limits: Although diversity increased after ART, it remained lower than in transplant donor controls. Repertoire dominance by clones expanded before ART was seen at all time points. CDR3 length ranges were narrower in HIV repertoires than in controls.

Version v3.0 of the immunoSEQ assay ran at survey level. Sequencing set out to capture roughly 40,000-50,000 T-cell genomes per sample. Clones were read by immunoSEQ multiplex PCR, and TCRdb kept only the in-frame ones, dropping some. The sample shows 25,000 to 30,000 clones, about 82% of them seen only once. The CDR3 has 13 amino acids. Looked up from germline, CDR1 is SNHLY and CDR2 is FYNNEI. Trimming took off 7 bases at V and 2 bases at J, with 11 bases between the two ends. The chain joins TRBV2 to TRBJ2-5; D is unclear. Material: unsorted PBMCs, obtained 3 years after starting antiretroviral therapy. The source of this sequence is a man aged 40-49 years with HIV. The CDR3 is CASNDGLQETQYF. CDR3 in DNA: TGTGCCAGCAACGACGGGCTGCAAGAGACCCAGTACTTC.